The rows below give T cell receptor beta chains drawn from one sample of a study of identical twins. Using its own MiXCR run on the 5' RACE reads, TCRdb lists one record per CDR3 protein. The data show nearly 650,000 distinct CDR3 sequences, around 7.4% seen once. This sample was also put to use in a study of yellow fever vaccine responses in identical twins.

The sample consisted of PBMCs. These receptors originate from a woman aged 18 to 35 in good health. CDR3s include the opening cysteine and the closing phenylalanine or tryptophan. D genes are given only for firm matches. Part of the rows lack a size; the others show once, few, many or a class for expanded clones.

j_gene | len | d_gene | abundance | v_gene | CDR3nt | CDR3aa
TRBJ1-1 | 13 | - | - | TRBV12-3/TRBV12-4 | TGTGCCAGCAGTTTAGTAGAGGGGGGTGTTGCTTTCTTT | CASSLVEGGVAFF
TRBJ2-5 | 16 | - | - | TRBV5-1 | TGCGCCAGCAGCTTGTACGGCGGGGGCGCGATTGAGACCCAGTACTTC | CASSLYGGGAIETQYF
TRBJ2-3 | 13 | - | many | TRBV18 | TGTGCCAGCAGCCCCCCTAGCACAGATACGCAGTATTTT | CASSPPSTDTQYF
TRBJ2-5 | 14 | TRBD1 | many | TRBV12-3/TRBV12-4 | TGTGCCAGCAGACAGACAGGGGGCGGTGAGACCCAGTACTTC | CASRQTGGGETQYF
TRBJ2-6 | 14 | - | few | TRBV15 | TGTGCCACCAGCCGGGTAGATGGGGCCAACGTCCTGACTTTC | CATSRVDGANVLTF
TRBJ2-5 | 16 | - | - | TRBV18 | TGTGCCAGCTCACCTTTGGACAGTACGATTGGTGAGACCCAGTACTTC | CASSPLDSTIGETQYF
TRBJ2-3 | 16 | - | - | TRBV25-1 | TGTGCCAGCAGTGAATATTTCGGGAGCAATTCAGATACGCAGTATTTT | CASSEYFGSNSDTQYF
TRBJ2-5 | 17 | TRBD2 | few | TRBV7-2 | TGTGCCAGCAGCCACACCCCGGGACTAGCGGGGTGGGAGACCCAGTACTTC | CASSHTPGLAGWETQYF
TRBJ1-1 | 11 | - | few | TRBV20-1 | TGCAGTGCTAGAAAGGAGGAGAAAGCTTTCTTT | CSARKEEKAFF
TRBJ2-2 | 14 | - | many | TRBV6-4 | TGTGCCAGCAGTCCCCAGGGGAGCACCGGGGAGCTGTTTTTT | CASSPQGSTGELFF
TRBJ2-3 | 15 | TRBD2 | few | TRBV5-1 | TGCGCCAGCAGCTCTCTAGCGGGGAGAGGAGATACGCAGTATTTT | CASSSLAGRGDTQYF
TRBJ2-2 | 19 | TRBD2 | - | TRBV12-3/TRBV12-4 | TGTGCCATCAGTTTTGGGGGACTAGCGGGAGGTGCGAACACCGGGGAGCTGTTTTTT | CAISFGGLAGGANTGELFF
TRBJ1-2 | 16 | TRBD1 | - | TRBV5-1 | TGCGCCAGCAGCTACTCGGGACAGACGGACGACTATGGCTACACCTTC | CASSYSGQTDDYGYTF
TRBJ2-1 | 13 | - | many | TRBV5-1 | TGCGCCAGCAGCGCTTATGGGGGCAATGAGCAGTTCTTC | CASSAYGGNEQFF
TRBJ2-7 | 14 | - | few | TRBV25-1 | TGTGCCAGCAGGGATGACAGTGGAGCACGGGAGCAGTACTTC | CASRDDSGAREQYF
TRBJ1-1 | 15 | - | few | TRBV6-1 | TGTGCCAGCAGTGAAGCGCTTCGGAGGAACACTGAAGCTTTCTTT | CASSEALRRNTEAFF
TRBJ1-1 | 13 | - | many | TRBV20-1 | TGCAGTGCCGACCCGAGGGAGAACACTGAAGCTTTCTTT | CSADPRENTEAFF
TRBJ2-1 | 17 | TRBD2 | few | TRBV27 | TGTGCCAGCAGTAAAGGGGGGCTAGCGGGAGCTCGGTATGAGCAGTTCTTC | CASSKGGLAGARYEQFF
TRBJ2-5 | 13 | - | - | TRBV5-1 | TGCGCCAGCAGCTTGAGGTTAAGTCAGACCCAGTACTTC | CASSLRLSQTQYF
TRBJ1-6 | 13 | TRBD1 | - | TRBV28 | TGTGCCAGCCGGGACAGGCCAGATTCACCCCTCCACTTT | CASRDRPDSPLHF
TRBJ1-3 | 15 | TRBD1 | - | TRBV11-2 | TGTGCCAGCAGCATTGACAGGGATCCTGGAAACACCATATATTTT | CASSIDRDPGNTIYF
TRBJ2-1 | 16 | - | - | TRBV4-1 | TGCGCCAGCAGCCAAGTCCCAGGGCGAGGGGACAATGAGCAGTTCTTC | CASSQVPGRGDNEQFF
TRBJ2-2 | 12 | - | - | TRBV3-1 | TGTGCCAGCAGCCAAGTGGCCGGGGGGCTGTTTTTT | CASSQVAGGLFF
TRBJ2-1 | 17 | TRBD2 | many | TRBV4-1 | TGCGCCAGCAGCCAATCCTTAACAGCGACTAGCGGGGCCCAGCAGTTCTTC | CASSQSLTATSGAQQFF
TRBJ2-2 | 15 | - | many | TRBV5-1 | TGCGCCAGCAGCCCGCCGACAGTGAACACCGGGGAGCTGTTTTTT | CASSPPTVNTGELFF
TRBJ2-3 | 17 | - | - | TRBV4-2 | TGTGCCAGCAGCCAAGGGGTCGGTGCGCCTAGCACAGATACGCAGTATTTT | CASSQGVGAPSTDTQYF